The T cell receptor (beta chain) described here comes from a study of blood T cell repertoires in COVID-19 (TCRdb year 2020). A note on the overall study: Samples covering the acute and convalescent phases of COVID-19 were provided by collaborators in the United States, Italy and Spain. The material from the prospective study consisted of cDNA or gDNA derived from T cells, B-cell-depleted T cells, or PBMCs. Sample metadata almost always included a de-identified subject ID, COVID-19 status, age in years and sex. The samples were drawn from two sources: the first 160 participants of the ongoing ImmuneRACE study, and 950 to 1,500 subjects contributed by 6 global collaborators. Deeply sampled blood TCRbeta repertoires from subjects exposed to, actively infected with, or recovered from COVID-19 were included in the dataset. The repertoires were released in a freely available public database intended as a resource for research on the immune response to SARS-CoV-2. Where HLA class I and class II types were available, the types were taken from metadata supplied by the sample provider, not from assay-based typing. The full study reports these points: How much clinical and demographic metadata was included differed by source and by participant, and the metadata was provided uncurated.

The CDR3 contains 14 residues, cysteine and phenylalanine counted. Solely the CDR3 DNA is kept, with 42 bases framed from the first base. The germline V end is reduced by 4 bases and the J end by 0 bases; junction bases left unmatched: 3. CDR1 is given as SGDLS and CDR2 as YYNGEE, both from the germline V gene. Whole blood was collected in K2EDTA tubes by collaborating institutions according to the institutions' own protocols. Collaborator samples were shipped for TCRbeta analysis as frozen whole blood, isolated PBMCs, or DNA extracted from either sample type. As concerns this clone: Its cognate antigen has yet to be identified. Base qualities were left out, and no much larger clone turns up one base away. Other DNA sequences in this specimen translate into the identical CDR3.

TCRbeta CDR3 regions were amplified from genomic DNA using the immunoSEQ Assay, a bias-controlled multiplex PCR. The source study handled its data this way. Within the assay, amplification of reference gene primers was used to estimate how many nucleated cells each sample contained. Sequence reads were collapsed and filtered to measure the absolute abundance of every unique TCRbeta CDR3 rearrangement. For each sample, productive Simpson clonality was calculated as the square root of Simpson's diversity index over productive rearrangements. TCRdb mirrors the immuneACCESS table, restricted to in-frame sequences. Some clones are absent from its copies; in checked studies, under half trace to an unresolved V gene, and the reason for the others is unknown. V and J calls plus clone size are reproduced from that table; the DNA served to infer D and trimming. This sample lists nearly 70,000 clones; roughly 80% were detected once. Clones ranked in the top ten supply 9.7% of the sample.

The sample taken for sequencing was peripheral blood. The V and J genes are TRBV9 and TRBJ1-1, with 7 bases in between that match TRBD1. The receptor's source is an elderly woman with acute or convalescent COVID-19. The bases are TGTGCCAGCAGCCCCGACAGGGTGAACACTGAAGCTTTCTTT. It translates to CASSPDRVNTEAFF.